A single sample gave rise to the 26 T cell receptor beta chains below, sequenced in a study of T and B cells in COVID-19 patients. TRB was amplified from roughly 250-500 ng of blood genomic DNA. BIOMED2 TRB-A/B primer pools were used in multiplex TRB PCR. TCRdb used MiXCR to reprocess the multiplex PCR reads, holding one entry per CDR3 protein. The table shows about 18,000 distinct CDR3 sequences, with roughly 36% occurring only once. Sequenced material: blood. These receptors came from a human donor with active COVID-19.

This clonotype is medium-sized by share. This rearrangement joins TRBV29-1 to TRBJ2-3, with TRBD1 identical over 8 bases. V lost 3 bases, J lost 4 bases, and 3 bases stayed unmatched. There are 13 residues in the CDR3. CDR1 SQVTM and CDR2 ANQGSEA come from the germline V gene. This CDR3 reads CSVDPGGSDTQYF. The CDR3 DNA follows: TGCAGCGTTGATCCAGGGGGCTCAGATACGCAGTATTTT.

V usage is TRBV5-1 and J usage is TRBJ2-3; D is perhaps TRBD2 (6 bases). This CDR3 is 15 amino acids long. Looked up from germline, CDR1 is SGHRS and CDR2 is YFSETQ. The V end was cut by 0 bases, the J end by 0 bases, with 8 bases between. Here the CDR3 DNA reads TGCGCCAGCAGCTTGGTAGCGGCTAGCACAGATACGCAGTATTTT. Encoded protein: CASSLVAASTDTQYF.

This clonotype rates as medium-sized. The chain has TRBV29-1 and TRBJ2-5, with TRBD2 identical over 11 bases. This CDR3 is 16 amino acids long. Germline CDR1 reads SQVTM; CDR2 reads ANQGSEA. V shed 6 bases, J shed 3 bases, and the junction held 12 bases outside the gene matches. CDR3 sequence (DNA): TGCAGCGTCCACACTCGGACTAGCGGGTGGAAAGAGACCCAGTACTTC. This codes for CSVHTRTSGWKETQYF.

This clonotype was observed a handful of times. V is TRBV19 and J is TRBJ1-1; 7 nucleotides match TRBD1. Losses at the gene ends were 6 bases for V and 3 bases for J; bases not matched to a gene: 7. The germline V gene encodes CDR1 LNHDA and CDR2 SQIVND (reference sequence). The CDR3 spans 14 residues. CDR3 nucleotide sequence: TGTGCCAGTAGAAGGGACAGATCGGACACTGAAGCTTTCTTT. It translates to CASRRDRSDTEAFF.

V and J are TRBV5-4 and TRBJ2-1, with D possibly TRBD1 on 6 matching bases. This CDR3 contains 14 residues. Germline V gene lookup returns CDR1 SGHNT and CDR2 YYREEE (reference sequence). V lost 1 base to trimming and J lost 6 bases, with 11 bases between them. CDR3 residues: CASSLTGLRNEQFF. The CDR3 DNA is TGTGCCAGCAGCTTGACAGGGCTTCGCAATGAGCAGTTCTTC.

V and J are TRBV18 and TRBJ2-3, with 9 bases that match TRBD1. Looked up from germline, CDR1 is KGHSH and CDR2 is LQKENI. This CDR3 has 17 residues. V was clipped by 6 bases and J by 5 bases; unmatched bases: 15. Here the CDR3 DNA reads TGTGCCAGCTCCCAAACCATAATACAGGGGGCTGAAGATACGCAGTATTTT. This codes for CASSQTIIQGAEDTQYF.

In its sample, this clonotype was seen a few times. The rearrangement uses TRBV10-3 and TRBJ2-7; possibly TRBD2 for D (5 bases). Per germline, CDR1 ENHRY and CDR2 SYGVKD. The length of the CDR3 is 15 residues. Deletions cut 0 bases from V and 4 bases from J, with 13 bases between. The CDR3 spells CAISESSVPGYEQYV. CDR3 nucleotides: TGTGCCATCAGTGAGTCTAGCGTGCCGGGATACGAGCAGTACGTC.

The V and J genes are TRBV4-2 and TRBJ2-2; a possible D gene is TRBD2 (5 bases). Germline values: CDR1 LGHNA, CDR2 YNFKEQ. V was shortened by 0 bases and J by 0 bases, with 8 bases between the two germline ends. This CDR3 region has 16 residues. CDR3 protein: CASSQEVGTNTGELFF. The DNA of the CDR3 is TGTGCCAGCAGCCAAGAGGTCGGGACGAACACCGGGGAGCTGTTTTTT.

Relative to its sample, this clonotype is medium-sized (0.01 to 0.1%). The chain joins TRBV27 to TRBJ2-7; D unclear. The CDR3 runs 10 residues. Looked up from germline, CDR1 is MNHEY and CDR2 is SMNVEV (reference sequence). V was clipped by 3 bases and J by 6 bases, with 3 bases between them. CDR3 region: CASSLSEQYV. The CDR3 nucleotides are TGTGCCAGCAGTTTGAGCGAGCAGTACGTC.

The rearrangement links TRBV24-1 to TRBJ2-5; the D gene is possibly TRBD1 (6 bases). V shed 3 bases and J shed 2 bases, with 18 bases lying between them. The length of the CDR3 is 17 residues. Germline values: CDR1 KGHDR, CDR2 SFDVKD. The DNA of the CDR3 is TGTGCCACCAGTGATATACAGGGCCGCTTACGACAAGAGACCCAGTACTTC. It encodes CATSDIQGRLRQETQYF.

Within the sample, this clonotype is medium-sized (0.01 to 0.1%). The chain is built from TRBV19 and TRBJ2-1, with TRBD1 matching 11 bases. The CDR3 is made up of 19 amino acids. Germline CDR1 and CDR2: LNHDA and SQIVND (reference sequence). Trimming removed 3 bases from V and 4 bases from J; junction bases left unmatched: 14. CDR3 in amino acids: CASSIGQGAIPMKYNEQFF. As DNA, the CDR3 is TGTGCCAGTAGTATCGGACAGGGGGCGATTCCGATGAAGTACAATGAGCAGTTCTTC. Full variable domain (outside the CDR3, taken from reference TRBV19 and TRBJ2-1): DGGITQSPKYLFRKEGQNVTLSCEQNLNHDAMYWYRQDPGQGLRLIYYSQIVNDFQKGDIAEGYSVSREKKESFPLTVTSAQKNPTAFYLCASSIGQGAIPMKYNEQFFGPGTRLTVL.

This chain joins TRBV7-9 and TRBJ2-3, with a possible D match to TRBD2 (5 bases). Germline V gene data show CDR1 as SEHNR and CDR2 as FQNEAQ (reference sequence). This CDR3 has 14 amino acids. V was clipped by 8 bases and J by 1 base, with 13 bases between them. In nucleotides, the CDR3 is TGTGCCAGCCAAGGCCCCGGGGGCACAGATACGCAGTATTTT. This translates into CASQGPGGTDTQYF.

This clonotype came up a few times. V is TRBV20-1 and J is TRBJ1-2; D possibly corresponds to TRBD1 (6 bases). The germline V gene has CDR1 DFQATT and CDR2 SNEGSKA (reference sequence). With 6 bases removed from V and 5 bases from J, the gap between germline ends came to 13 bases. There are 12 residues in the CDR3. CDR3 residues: CSAWQGTYGYTF. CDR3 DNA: TGCAGTGCGTGGCAGGGGACTTATGGCTACACCTTC.

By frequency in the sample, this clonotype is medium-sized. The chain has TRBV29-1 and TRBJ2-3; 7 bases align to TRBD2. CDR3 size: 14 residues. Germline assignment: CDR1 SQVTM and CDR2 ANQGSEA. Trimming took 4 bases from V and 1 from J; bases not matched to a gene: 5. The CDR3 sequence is CSVGGGGGTDTQYF. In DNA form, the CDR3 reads TGCAGCGTTGGGGGGGGAGGAGGCACAGATACGCAGTATTTT.

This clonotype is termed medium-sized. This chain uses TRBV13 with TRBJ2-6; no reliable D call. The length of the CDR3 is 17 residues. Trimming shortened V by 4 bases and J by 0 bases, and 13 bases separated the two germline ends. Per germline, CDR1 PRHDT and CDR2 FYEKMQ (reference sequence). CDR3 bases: TGTGCCAGCAGCTCACTTGGACGGTACTCTGGGGCCAACGTCCTGACTTTC. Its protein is CASSSLGRYSGANVLTF.

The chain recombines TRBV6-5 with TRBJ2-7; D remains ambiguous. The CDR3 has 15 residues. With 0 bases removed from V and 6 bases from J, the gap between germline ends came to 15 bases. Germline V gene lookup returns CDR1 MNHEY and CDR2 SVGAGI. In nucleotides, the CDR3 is TGTGCCAGCAGTTACTCTATCCAATCCTTGGGCGAGCAGTACTTC. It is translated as CASSYSIQSLGEQYF.

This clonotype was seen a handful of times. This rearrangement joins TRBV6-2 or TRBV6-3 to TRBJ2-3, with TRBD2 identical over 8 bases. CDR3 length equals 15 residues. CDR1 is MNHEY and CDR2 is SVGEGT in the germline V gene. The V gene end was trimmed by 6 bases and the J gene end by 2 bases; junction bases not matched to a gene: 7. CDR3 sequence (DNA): TGTGCCAGCAGGCAAGCGGGGGCCCTCACAGATACGCAGTATTTT. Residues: CASRQAGALTDTQYF.

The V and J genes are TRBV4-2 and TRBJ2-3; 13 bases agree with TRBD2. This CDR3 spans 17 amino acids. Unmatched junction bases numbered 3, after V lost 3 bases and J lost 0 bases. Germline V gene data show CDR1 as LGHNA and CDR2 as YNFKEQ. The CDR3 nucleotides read TGTGCCAGCAGCCAGGGACTAGCGGGGCGTAGCACAGATACGCAGTATTTT. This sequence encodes CASSQGLAGRSTDTQYF.

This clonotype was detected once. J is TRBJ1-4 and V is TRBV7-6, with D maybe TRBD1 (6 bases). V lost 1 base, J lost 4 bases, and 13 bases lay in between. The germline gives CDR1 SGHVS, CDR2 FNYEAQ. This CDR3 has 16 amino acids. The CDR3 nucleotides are TGTGCCAGCAGCTTAGGGCAGGGGCAATATAATGAAAAACTGTTTTTT. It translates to CASSLGQGQYNEKLFF.

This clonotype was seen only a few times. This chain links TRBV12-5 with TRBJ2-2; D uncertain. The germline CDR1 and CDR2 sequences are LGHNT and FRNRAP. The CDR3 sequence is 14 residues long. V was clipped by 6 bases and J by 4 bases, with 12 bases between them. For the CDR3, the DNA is TGTGCTAGTGGCTCCGGACCGAGCACCGGGGAGCTGTTTTTT. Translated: CASGSGPSTGELFF.

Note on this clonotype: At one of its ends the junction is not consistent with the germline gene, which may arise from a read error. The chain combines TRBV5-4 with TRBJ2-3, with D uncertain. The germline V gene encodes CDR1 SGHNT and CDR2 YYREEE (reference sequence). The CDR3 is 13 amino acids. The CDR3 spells CASSLDGADTQYF. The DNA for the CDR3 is TGTGCCAGCAGTTTGGATGGCGCAGATACGCAGTATTTT.

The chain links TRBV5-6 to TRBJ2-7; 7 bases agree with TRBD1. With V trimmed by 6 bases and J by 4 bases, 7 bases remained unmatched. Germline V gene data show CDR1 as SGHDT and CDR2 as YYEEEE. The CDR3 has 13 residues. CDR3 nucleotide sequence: TGTGCCAGCAAACCTCACAGGGGTTACGAGCAGTACTTC. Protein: CASKPHRGYEQYF.

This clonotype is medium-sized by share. The CDR3 DNA follows: TGCAGCGTTGACAGGGGGAACACCGGGGAGCTGTTTTTT. This encodes CSVDRGNTGELFF. The chain uses TRBV29-1 and TRBJ2-2; D may be TRBD1 (6 bases). From germline, CDR1 is SQVTM and CDR2 ANQGSEA. Trimming took 3 bases from V and 1 from J, leaving 6 bases between them. CDR3 length equals 13 residues.

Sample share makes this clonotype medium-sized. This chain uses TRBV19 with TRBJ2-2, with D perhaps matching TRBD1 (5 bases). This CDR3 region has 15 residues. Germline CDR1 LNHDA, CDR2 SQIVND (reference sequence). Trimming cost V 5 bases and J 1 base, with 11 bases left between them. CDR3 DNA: TGTGCCAGTAGTGATCAGGGTCGGAACACCGGGGAGCTGTTTTTT. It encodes CASSDQGRNTGELFF.

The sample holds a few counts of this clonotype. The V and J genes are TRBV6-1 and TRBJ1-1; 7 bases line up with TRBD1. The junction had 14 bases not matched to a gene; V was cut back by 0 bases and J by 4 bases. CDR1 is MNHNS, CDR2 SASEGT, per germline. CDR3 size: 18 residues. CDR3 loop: CASSEAWVLTGRSTEAFF. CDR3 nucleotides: TGTGCCAGCAGTGAAGCCTGGGTACTGACAGGGAGGAGCACTGAAGCTTTCTTT.

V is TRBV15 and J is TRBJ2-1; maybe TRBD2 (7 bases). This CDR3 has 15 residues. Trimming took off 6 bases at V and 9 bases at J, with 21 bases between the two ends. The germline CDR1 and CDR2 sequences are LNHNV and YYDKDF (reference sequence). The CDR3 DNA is TGTGCCACCAGTCCTACTTTTTGGGGGGGGGCTGAGCAGTTCTTC. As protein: CATSPTFWGGAEQFF.